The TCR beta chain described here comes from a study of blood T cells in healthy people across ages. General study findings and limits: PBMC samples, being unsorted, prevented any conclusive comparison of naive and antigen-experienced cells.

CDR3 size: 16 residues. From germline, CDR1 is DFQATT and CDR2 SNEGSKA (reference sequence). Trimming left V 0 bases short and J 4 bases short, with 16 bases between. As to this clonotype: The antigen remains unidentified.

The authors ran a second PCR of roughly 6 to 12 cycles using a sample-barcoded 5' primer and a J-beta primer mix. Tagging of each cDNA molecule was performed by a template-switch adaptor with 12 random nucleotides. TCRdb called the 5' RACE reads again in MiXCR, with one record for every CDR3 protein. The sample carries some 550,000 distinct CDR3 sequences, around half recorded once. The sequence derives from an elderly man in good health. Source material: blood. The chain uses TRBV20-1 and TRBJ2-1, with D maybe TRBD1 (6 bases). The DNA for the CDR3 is TGCAGTGCTAGAGATCGCCCGGGGACACTATACAATGAGCAGTTCTTC. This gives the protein CSARDRPGTLYNEQFF.